Listed below are T cell receptor beta chains from one sample, sequenced in a study of blood T cells in healthy people across ages. Via MiXCR, TCRdb re-called the 5' RACE reads, giving one row per CDR3 protein. Of 550,000 to 750,000 distinct CDR3 sequences listed, under 25% are singletons. The sequencing sample was made of blood. The receptors originated from a man between 65 and 85 years old in good health. The CDR3 runs from the conserved cysteine through the conserved F or W. D genes are given only for firm matches.

V gene: TRBV20-1; J gene: TRBJ2-5; D gene: TRBD2; CDR3 protein: CSAREGGETQYF
V gene: TRBV7-9; J gene: TRBJ2-1; D gene: TRBD2; CDR3 protein: CASSGGLAGNTEQFF
V gene: TRBV4-1; J gene: TRBJ1-1; D gene: -; CDR3 protein: CASSQDPAGTEAFF
V gene: TRBV5-1; J gene: TRBJ2-7; D gene: -; CDR3 protein: CASSLDRYEQYF
V gene: TRBV4-3; J gene: TRBJ2-2; D gene: TRBD2; CDR3 protein: CASSQDRAGVTGELFF
V gene: TRBV12-3/TRBV12-4; J gene: TRBJ1-1; D gene: -; CDR3 protein: CASSTNTEAFF
V gene: TRBV20-1; J gene: TRBJ2-7; D gene: TRBD1; CDR3 protein: CSASPGTGPMEQYF
V gene: TRBV2; J gene: TRBJ2-6; D gene: -; CDR3 protein: CASRKEGDGANVLTF
V gene: TRBV12-3/TRBV12-4; J gene: TRBJ1-6; D gene: TRBD1; CDR3 protein: CASSLDRGPDSPLHF
V gene: TRBV5-1; J gene: TRBJ1-3; D gene: TRBD1; CDR3 protein: CASSLPGQGTGNTIYF
V gene: TRBV6-6; J gene: TRBJ1-6; D gene: -; CDR3 protein: CASSNPQGSYNSPLHF
V gene: TRBV3-1; J gene: TRBJ1-3; D gene: -; CDR3 protein: CASSLGRTSGNTIYF
V gene: TRBV6-1; J gene: TRBJ1-4; D gene: -; CDR3 protein: CASRPGSTNEKLFF
V gene: TRBV3-1; J gene: TRBJ1-3; D gene: -; CDR3 protein: CASSQDIGMQTGNTIYF
V gene: TRBV7-9; J gene: TRBJ1-1; D gene: -; CDR3 protein: CASSATSSGTEAFF
V gene: TRBV14; J gene: TRBJ2-3; D gene: -; CDR3 protein: CASSQAPQPTDTQYF
V gene: TRBV20-1; J gene: -; D gene: TRBD2; CDR3 protein: CSALGLAGAHNEQFF
V gene: TRBV7-9; J gene: -; D gene: -; CDR3 protein: CASSFAEGSSYEQYF
V gene: TRBV5-1; J gene: TRBJ2-4; D gene: -; CDR3 protein: CASSLYQQGDAKNIQYF
V gene: TRBV5-1; J gene: TRBJ1-2; D gene: -; CDR3 protein: CASSLGQVAGGYTF
V gene: TRBV10-3; J gene: TRBJ2-5; D gene: -; CDR3 protein: CAISEPWSREETQYF
V gene: TRBV7-2; J gene: TRBJ1-4; D gene: -; CDR3 protein: CASSLSRTGTNEKLFF
V gene: TRBV12-3/TRBV12-4; J gene: TRBJ1-4; D gene: TRBD1; CDR3 protein: CASSLDPQGASEKLFF
V gene: TRBV30; J gene: TRBJ2-3; D gene: -; CDR3 protein: CAWSSGSAGTQYF
V gene: TRBV27; J gene: TRBJ2-7; D gene: -; CDR3 protein: CASSSSGNEQYF
V gene: TRBV3-1; J gene: TRBJ2-1; D gene: TRBD1; CDR3 protein: CASRAGTGFSNEQFF
V gene: TRBV6-1; J gene: TRBJ2-1; D gene: -; CDR3 protein: CASSEWVNNEQFF
V gene: TRBV10-2; J gene: TRBJ1-2; D gene: -; CDR3 protein: CASSDPSGAGGYPF
V gene: TRBV20-1; J gene: TRBJ2-3; D gene: TRBD2; CDR3 protein: CSVPGTSGADTQYF
V gene: TRBV5-1; J gene: TRBJ1-3; D gene: -; CDR3 protein: CASSFDRTGNTIYF
V gene: TRBV6-2/TRBV6-3; J gene: TRBJ2-7; D gene: -; CDR3 protein: CASSISWSYEQYF